Listed below are T cell receptor beta chains from one sample, sequenced in a study of blood T cell repertoires in COVID-19. The protocol was immunoSEQ multiplex PCR, while the TCRdb copy is restricted to in-frame clones and leaves out a portion. Counted here are over 200,000 clones, about 90% occurring once; the ten biggest clones make up about 2.5%. Material: peripheral blood. The source is a man between 25 and 39 years old with COVID-19, enrolled during active disease. CDR3s include the opening cysteine and the closing phenylalanine or tryptophan. The order of the fields is V gene, clone size, D gene, J gene, CDR3 protein, CDR3 DNA. D genes are given only for firm matches. Only part of the rows carry a size: once, few, many, or a class if the clone is expanded.

TRBV19	-	TRBD2	TRBJ2-2	CASSMYVAGENTGELFF	TGTGCCAGTAGTATGTACGTAGCGGGAGAGAACACCGGGGAGCTGTTTTTT
TRBV28	few	-	TRBJ1-1	CASSPGGGRSNTEAFF	TGTGCCAGCAGCCCCGGAGGAGGGCGCTCGAACACTGAAGCTTTCTTT
TRBV6-1	-	TRBD1	TRBJ1-2	CASSDGGTGGKYGYTF	TGTGCCAGCAGTGATGGGGGGACAGGGGGCAAGTATGGCTACACCTTC
TRBV9	-	TRBD2	TRBJ2-1	CASSPLTSRVWEQFF	TGTGCCAGCAGCCCTCTGACTAGCCGGGTATGGGAGCAGTTCTTC
TRBV3-1/TRBV3-2	-	-	TRBJ1-1	CASRGGEYLEAFF	TGTGCCAGCAGAGGGGGAGAGTATCTCGAAGCTTTCTTT
TRBV4-3	few	TRBD2	TRBJ2-7	CASSQDATSGSYEQYF	TGCGCCAGCAGCCAAGATGCGACTAGCGGTTCCTACGAGCAGTACTTC
TRBV24-1	-	TRBD2	TRBJ2-3	CATSDPTSGRDTQYF	TGTGCCACCAGTGACCCGACTAGCGGGAGGGATACGCAGTATTTT
TRBV6-6	once	-	TRBJ2-7	CASMGPGVQYF	TGTGCCAGCATGGGCCCGGGGGTTCAGTACTTC
TRBV5-4	few	TRBD1	TRBJ2-1	CASSSRDRGINEQFF	TGTGCCAGCAGCTCCCGGGACAGGGGTATAAATGAGCAGTTCTTC
TRBV30	-	TRBD1	TRBJ1-6	CAWRGQESSYNSPLHF	TGTGCCTGGAGAGGACAGGAAAGCTCCTATAATTCACCCCTCCACTTT
TRBV28	-	-	TRBJ2-2	CASSFGGWGSTGELFF	TGTGCCAGCAGTTTTGGGGGCTGGGGGAGCACCGGGGAGCTGTTTTTT
TRBV11-2	few	TRBD2	TRBJ2-1	CASSSARSGRQNEQFF	TGTGCCAGCAGCTCAGCGCGTAGCGGGAGGCAGAATGAGCAGTTCTTC
TRBV12-3/TRBV12-4	-	-	TRBJ2-3	CASSFSSDTQYF	TGTGCCAGCAGTTTCTCCTCAGATACGCAGTATTTT
TRBV11-2	-	TRBD1	TRBJ1-1	CASSLGSAGGTEAFF	TGTGCCAGCAGCTTAGGGTCGGCAGGGGGGACTGAAGCTTTCTTT
TRBV28	-	-	TRBJ1-2	CASSGAGSNYGYTF	TGTGCCAGCAGTGGTGCAGGGTCTAACTATGGCTACACCTTC
TRBV9	-	TRBD1	TRBJ2-3	CASSVPQGSAQYF	TGTGCCAGCAGCGTACCACAGGGGAGTGCGCAGTATTTT
TRBV7-2	-	TRBD2	TRBJ2-1	CASSPRGEGNEQFF	TGTGCCAGCAGCCCTAGAGGGGAGGGGAATGAGCAGTTCTTC
TRBV6-2/TRBV6-3	-	TRBD2	TRBJ2-7	CASSYHGLAGPYEQYF	TGTGCCAGCAGTTACCACGGACTAGCGGGACCCTACGAGCAGTACTTC
TRBV7-9	-	-	TRBJ1-1	CASSSQGKGTEAFF	TGTGCCAGCAGCTCGCAGGGGAAAGGAACTGAAGCTTTCTTT
TRBV19	-	TRBD1	TRBJ1-5	CASSIPPGQGSGWNQPQHF	TGTGCCAGTAGTATACCGCCGGGACAGGGTAGTGGATGGAATCAGCCCCAGCATTTT
TRBV19	-	TRBD1	TRBJ1-5	CASSMGTGYSNQPQHF	TGTGCCAGTAGTATGGGGACAGGGTATAGCAATCAGCCCCAGCATTTT
TRBV19	-	TRBD1	TRBJ2-3	CASSPWTGGRTDTQYF	TGTGCCAGTAGCCCCTGGACAGGGGGTAGGACAGATACGCAGTATTTT
TRBV7-9	-	TRBD1	TRBJ2-2	CASSFPGQGYTGELFF	TGTGCCAGCAGTTTTCCTGGACAGGGGTACACCGGGGAGCTGTTTTTT
TRBV2	once	TRBD1	TRBJ2-2	CASGRTGNAGELFF	TGTGCCAGCGGGAGGACAGGGAACGCCGGGGAGCTGTTTTTT
TRBV9	once	TRBD1	TRBJ2-7	CASSQRGTDPYEQYF	TGTGCCAGCAGTCAGAGGGGGACAGATCCCTACGAGCAGTACTTC
TRBV24-1	-	TRBD1	TRBJ2-2	CATSDPQGPNTGELFF	TGTGCCACCAGTGATCCACAGGGGCCGAACACCGGGGAGCTGTTTTTT
TRBV7-9	-	TRBD1	TRBJ1-1	CASSMTGAYPTEAFF	TGTGCCAGCAGCATGACAGGGGCCTACCCCACTGAAGCTTTCTTT
TRBV11-2	-	TRBD1	TRBJ2-7	CASSLRDRAHEQYF	TGTGCCAGCAGCCTCCGGGACAGGGCCCACGAGCAGTACTTC
TRBV5-1	-	TRBD1	TRBJ1-4	CASSSGTGTFNEKLFF	TGCGCCAGCAGCTCCGGGACAGGGACATTTAATGAAAAACTGTTTTTT
TRBV28	once	-	TRBJ2-2	CASSFQQLTGELFF	TGTGCCAGCAGTTTTCAACAGCTCACCGGGGAGCTGTTTTTT
TRBV4-3	-	TRBD2	TRBJ2-7	CASSRNLAGGTYEQYF	TGCGCCAGCAGCCGTAACCTAGCGGGAGGGACCTACGAGCAGTACTTC
TRBV6-5	-	-	TRBJ2-2	CASLRKTGYTGELFF	TGTGCCAGTCTACGTAAAACGGGTTACACCGGGGAGCTGTTTTTT
TRBV18	once	-	TRBJ1-1	CASSPPVRGEAFF	TGTGCCAGCTCACCACCAGTCCGAGGGGAAGCTTTCTTT
TRBV5-4	-	TRBD2	TRBJ2-3	CASSQTSGRTDTQYF	TGTGCCAGCAGCCAGACTAGCGGGAGAACAGATACGCAGTATTTT
TRBV11-2	-	TRBD2	TRBJ2-3	CASSLVGRGLAPHTDTQYF	TGTGCCAGCAGCTTAGTTGGGCGCGGACTAGCTCCTCACACAGATACGCAGTATTTT
TRBV7-9	-	TRBD1	TRBJ2-4	CASSSRTGALAKNIQYF	TGTGCCAGCAGCTCTCGGACAGGGGCGTTAGCCAAAAACATTCAGTACTTC
TRBV5-1	-	TRBD2	TRBJ2-1	CASSLGGLRAGLYNEQFF	TGCGCCAGCAGCTTGGGGGGACTAAGAGCGGGATTATACAATGAGCAGTTCTTC
TRBV19	-	TRBD1	TRBJ1-1	CASRVTGSGAEAFF	TGTGCCAGTCGAGTGACAGGGTCGGGCGCTGAAGCTTTCTTT
TRBV11-1	-	-	TRBJ1-6	CASSSRQVLNSPLHF	TGTGCCAGCAGCTCTCGACAGGTCTTAAATTCACCCCTCCACTTT
TRBV29-1	-	TRBD1	TRBJ1-2	CSVEVGTGGGRGYTF	TGCAGCGTTGAAGTTGGGACAGGGGGCGGCCGTGGCTACACCTTC
TRBV20-1	-	-	TRBJ2-1	CSASVRTPLDEQFF	TGCAGTGCTAGTGTAAGGACTCCTCTGGATGAGCAGTTCTTC
TRBV28	-	TRBD1	TRBJ1-5	CASTWGAGGGNQPQHF	TGTGCCAGCACCTGGGGAGCAGGGGGCGGGAATCAGCCCCAGCATTTT
TRBV9	-	TRBD1	TRBJ2-1	CASSATYLTGFGTEQFF	TGTGCCAGCAGCGCCACGTACCTGACAGGGTTTGGTACTGAGCAGTTCTTC
TRBV5-1	-	-	TRBJ1-1	CASSLLQGEGTEAFF	TGCGCCAGCAGCTTGTTACAGGGTGAGGGGACTGAAGCTTTCTTT
TRBV21-1	-	-	TRBJ1-2	CASSKDRPGQGKGGYGYTF	TGTGCCAGCAGCAAAGACCGCCCCGGACAGGGGAAAGGGGGCTATGGCTACACCTTC
TRBV6-5	-	-	TRBJ1-5	CASSYSKSPGPQHF	TGTGCCAGCAGTTACTCCAAAAGCCCCGGGCCCCAGCATTTT